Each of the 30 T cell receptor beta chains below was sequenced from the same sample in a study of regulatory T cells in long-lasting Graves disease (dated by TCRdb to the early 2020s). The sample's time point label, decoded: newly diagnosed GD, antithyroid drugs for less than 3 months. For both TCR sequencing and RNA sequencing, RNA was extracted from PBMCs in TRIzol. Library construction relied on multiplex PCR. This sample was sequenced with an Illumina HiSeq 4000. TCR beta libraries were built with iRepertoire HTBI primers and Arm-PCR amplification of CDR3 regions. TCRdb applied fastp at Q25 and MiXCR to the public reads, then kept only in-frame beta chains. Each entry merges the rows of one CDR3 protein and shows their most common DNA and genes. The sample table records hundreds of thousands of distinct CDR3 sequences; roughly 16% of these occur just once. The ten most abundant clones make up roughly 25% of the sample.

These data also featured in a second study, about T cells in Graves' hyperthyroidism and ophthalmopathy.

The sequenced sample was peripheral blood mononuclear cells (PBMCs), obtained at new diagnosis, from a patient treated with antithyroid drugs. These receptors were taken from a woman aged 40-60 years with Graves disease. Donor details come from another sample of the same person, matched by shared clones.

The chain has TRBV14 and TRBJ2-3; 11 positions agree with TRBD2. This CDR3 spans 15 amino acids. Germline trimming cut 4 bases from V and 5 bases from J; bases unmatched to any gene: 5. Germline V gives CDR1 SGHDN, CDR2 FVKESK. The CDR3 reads CASSPLAGGIDTQYF. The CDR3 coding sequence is TGTGCCAGCAGCCCGCTAGCGGGGGGTATAGATACGCAGTATTTT.

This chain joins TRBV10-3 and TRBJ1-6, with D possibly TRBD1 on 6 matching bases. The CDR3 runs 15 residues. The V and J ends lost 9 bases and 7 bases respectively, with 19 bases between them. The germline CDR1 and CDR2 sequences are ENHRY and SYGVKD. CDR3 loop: CAISRTRDTNSPLHF. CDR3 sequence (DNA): TGTGCCATTTCTCGAACTAGGGACACAAATTCACCCCTCCACTTT.

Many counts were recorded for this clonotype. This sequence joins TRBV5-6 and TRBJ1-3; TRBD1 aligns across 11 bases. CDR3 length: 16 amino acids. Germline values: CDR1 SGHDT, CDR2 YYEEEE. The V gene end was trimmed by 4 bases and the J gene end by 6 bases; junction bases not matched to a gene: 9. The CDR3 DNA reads TGTGCCAGCAGCGGATACCGGGACAGGGGGTTAAACACCATATATTTT. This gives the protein CASSGYRDRGLNTIYF. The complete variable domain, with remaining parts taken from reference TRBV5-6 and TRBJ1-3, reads DAGVTQSPTHLIKTRGQQVTLRCSPKSGHDTVSWYQQALGQGPQFIFQYYEEEERQRGNFPDRFSGHQFPNYSSELNVNALLLGDSALYLCASSGYRDRGLNTIYFGEGSWLTVV.

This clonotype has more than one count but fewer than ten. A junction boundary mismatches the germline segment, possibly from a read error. The CDR3 loop is CASSKAGENEKLFF. As DNA, the CDR3 is TGTGCCAGCAGTAAAGCAGGGGAAAATGAAAAACTGTTTTTT. The rearrangement uses TRBV2 and TRBJ1-4, with D maybe TRBD1 (6 bases). This CDR3 region has 14 residues. The germline gives CDR1 SNHLY, CDR2 FYNNEI.

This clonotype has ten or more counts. The CDR3 region is CASRTQQRVTDTQYF. Here the CDR3 DNA reads TGTGCCAGCAGAACACAGCAGCGGGTCACAGATACGCAGTATTTT. The chain couples TRBV6-2 or TRBV6-3 to TRBJ2-3; D is possibly TRBD2 (6 bases). The CDR3 contains 15 residues. V was pared by 6 bases and J by 2 bases, with 15 bases between. Germline V lookup: CDR1 MNHEY, CDR2 SVGEGT.

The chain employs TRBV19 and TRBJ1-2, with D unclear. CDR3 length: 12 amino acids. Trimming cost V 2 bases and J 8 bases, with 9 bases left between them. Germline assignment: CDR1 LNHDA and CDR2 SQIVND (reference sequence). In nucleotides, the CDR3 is TGTGCCAGTAGTATAACGGCGCAGGGCTACACCTTC. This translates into CASSITAQGYTF.

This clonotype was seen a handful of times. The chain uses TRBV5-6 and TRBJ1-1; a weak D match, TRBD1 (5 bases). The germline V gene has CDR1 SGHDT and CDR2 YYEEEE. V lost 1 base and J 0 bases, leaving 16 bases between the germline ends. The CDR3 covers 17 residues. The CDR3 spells CASSLRWTRLMNTEAFF. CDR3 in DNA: TGTGCCAGCAGCTTGAGGTGGACAAGACTCATGAACACTGAAGCTTTCTTT.

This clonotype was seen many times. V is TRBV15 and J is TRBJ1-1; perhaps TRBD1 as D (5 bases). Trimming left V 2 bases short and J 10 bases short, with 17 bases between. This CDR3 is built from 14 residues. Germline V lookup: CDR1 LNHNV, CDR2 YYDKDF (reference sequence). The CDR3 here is CATSRSGTLPGAFF. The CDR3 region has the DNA TGTGCCACCAGCAGATCCGGGACCTTACCTGGAGCTTTCTTT.

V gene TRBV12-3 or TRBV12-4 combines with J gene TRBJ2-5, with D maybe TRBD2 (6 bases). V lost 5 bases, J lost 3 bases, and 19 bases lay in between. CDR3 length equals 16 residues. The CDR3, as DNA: TGTGCCAGCAGTACCGGGGGTTTGGGGCGGGAAGAGACCCAGTACTTC. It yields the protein CASSTGGLGREETQYF.

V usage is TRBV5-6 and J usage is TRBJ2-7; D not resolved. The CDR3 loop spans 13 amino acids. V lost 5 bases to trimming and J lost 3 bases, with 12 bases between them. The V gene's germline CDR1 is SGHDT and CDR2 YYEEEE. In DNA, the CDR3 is TGTGCCAGCAGGGGATGGCAGCGCTACGAGCAGTACTTC. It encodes CASRGWQRYEQYF.

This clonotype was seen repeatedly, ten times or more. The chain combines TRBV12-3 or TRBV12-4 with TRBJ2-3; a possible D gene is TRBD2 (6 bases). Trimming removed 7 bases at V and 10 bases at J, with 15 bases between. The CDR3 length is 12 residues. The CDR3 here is CASTVGTVPQYF. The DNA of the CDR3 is TGTGCCAGCACCGTGGGGACTGTCCCGCAGTATTTT.

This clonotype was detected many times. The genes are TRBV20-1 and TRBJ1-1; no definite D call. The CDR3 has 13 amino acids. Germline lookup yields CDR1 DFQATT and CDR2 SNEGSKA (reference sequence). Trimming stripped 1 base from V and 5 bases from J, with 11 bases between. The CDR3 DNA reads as TGCAGTGCTAGAGTTGGCAGTTGGACTGAAGCTTTCTTT. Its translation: CSARVGSWTEAFF.

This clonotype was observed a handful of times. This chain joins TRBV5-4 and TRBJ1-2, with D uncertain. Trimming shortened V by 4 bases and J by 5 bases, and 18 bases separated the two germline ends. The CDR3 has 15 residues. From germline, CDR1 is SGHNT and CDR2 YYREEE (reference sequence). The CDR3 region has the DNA TGTGCCAGCAGCCCCTTCGCACGGATAGAATATGGCTACACCTTC. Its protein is CASSPFARIEYGYTF.

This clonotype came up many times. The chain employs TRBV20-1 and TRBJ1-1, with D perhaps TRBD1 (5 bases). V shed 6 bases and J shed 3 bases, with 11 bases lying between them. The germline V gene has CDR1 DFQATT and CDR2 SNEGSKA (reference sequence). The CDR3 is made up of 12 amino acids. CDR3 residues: CSAAGTYTEAFF. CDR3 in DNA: TGCAGTGCGGCAGGGACCTACACTGAAGCTTTCTTT.

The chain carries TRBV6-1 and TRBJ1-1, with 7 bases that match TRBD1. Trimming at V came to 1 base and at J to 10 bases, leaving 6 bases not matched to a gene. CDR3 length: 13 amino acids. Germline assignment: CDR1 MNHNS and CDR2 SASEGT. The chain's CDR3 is CASSEDRRGGAFF. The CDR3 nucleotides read TGTGCCAGCAGTGAAGACCGCAGGGGGGGAGCTTTCTTT.

The DNA of the CDR3 is TGTGCCAGCAGCAAACAAGAGGGACGGACGAGATATTCACCCCTCCACTTT. Translation gives CASSKQEGRTRYSPLHF. The chain combines TRBV3-1 with TRBJ1-6; tentatively, D is TRBD1 (5 bases). The V and J ends lost 5 bases and 8 bases respectively, with 22 bases between them. The length of the CDR3 is 17 residues. The germline V gene has CDR1 LGHDT and CDR2 YNNKEL (reference sequence).

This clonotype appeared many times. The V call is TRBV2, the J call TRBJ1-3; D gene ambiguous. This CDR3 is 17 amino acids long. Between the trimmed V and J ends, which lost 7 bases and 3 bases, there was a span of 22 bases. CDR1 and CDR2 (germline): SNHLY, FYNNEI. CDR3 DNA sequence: TGTGCCAGCAACCTCCCCAGCAAAGGAGGCCATGGAAACACCATATATTTT. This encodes CASNLPSKGGHGNTIYF.

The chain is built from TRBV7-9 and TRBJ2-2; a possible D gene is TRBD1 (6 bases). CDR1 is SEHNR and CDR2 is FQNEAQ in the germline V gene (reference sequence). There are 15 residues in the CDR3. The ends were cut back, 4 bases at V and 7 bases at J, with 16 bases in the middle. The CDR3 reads CASSYGTLKSGELFF. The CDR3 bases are TGTGCCAGCAGCTACGGGACACTCAAGAGCGGGGAGCTGTTTTTT.

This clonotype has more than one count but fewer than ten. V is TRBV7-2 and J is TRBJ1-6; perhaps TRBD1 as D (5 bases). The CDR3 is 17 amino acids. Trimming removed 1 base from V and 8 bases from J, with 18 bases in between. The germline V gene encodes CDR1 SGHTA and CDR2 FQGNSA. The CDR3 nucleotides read TGTGCCAGCAGCTTAGGGGATCCGCGGGGGGGTTATTCACCCCTCCACTTT. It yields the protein CASSLGDPRGGYSPLHF.

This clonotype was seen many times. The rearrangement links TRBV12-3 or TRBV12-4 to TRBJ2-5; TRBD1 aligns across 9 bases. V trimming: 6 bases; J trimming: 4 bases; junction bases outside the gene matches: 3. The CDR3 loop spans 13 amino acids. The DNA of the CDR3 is TGTGCCAGCAGCCGGACAGGGGCAGAGACCCAGTACTTC. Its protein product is CASSRTGAETQYF.

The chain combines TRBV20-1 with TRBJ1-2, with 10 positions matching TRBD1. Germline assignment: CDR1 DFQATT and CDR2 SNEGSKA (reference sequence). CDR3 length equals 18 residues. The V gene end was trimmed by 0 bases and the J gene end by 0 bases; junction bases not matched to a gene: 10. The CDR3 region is CSAREGGTGEPSNYGYTF. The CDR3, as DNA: TGCAGTGCTAGAGAGGGAGGGACAGGGGAGCCCTCTAACTATGGCTACACCTTC.

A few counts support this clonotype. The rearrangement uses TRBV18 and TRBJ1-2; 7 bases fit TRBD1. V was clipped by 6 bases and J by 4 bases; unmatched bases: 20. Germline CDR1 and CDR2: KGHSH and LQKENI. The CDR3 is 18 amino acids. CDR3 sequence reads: CASSRRDSHLWPIYGYTF. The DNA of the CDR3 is TGTGCCAGCTCGCGCCGGGACAGTCATCTTTGGCCTATCTATGGCTACACCTTC.

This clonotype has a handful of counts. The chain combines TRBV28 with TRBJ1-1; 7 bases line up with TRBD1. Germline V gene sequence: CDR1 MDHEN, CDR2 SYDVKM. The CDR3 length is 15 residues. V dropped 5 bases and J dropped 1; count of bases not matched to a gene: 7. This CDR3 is CASSPQGGSNTEAFF. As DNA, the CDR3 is TGTGCCAGCAGTCCGCAGGGGGGCTCGAACACTGAAGCTTTCTTT. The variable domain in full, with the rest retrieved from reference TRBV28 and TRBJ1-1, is DVKVTQSSRYLVKRTGEKVFLECVQDMDHENMFWYRQDPGLGLRLIYFSYDVKMKEKGDIPEGYSVSREKKERFSLILESASTNQTSMYLCASSPQGGSNTEAFFGQGTRLTVV.

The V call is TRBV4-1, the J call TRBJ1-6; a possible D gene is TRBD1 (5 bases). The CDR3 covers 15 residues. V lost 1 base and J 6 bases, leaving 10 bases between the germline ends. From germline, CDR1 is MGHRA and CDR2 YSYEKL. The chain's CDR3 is CASSQGTTANSPLHF. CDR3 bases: TGCGCCAGCAGCCAAGGGACGACAGCTAATTCACCCCTCCACTTT.

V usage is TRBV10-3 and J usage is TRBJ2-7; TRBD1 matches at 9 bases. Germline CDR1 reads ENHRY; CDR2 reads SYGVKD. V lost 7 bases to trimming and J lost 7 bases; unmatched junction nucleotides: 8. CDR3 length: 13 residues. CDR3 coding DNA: TGTGCCATCAAAAAACAGGGGGCGGAGGAGCAGTACTTC. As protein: CAIKKQGAEEQYF.

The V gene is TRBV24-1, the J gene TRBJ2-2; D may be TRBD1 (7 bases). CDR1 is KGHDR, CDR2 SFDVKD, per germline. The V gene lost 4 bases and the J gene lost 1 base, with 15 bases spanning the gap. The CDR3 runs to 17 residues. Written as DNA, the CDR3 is TGTGCCACCAGTGAGGGGGGACAGTCTTTGAACACCGGGGAGCTGTTTTTT. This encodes CATSEGGQSLNTGELFF.

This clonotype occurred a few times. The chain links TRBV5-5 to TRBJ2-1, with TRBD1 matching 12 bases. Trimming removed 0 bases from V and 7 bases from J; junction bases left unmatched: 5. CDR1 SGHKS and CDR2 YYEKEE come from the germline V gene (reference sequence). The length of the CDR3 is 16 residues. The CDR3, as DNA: TGTGCCAGCAGCTTGGGGGACAGGGGGCGCGGAAATGAGCAGTTCTTC. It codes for CASSLGDRGRGNEQFF.

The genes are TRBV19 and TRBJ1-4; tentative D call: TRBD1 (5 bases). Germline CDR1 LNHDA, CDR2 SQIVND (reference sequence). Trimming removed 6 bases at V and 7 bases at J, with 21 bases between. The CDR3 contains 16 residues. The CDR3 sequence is CASRPGGGVFVEKLFF. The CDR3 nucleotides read TGTGCCAGTAGGCCCGGCGGAGGGGTCTTTGTTGAAAAACTGTTTTTT.

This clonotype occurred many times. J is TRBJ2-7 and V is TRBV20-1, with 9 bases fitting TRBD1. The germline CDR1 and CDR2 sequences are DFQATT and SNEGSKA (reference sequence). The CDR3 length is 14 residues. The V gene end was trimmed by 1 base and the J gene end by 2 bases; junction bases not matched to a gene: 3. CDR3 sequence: CSARARDRAYEQYF. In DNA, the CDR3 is TGCAGTGCTAGAGCCCGGGACAGGGCCTACGAGCAGTACTTC.

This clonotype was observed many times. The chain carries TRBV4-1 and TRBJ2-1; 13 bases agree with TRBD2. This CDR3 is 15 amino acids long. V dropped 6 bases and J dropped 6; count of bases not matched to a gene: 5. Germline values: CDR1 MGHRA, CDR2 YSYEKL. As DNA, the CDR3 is TGCGCCAGCAGGAACGGACTAGCGGGGGTCAATGAGCAGTTCTTC. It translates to CASRNGLAGVNEQFF.